The sequence of this T cell receptor beta chain was determined in a study of T-cell memory formation after mild COVID-19. For the study at large: TCR clusters were mostly donor specific.

TCRdb analysed the 5' RACE reads with MiXCR anew, one entry per CDR3 protein. The sample has about 410,000 distinct CDR3 sequences, 20% to 30% seen once; the top ten hold 10% to 15%. Note on this clonotype: No antigen is known for it.

The germline gives CDR1 SGHKS, CDR2 YYEKEE (reference sequence). The CDR3 is 15 amino acids. Trimming pared 3 bases from V and 6 bases from J, leaving 18 bases between. Study-wide results and caveats: CD4/CD8 balance characterized clones contracting day 15 to 85, and CD4+ skew characterized later expanders. The main location of contracting CD4+ clones was CM and EM, and that of contracting CD8+ clones was EMRA. Whether day 37 second-wave clones are SARS-CoV-2-specific was not confirmed.

The J gene is TRBJ1-2, the V gene TRBV5-5, with D uncertain. The material sequenced was PBMCs or a T cell subset sorted from them (not recorded which). This TCR was recovered from an adult woman who had mild COVID-19 (a few samples of this study predate the infection). Cell type and time point are not known. CDR3 nucleotide sequence: TGTGCCAGCAGCTCCACCGGGGTGAATTCTCATGGCTACACCTTC. Amino acid sequence: CASSSTGVNSHGYTF.